These 10 T cell receptor beta chains were all obtained from the same sample, sequenced in a study of OX40 agonist ivuxolimab in advanced cancers. Profiled with immunoSEQ multiplex PCR; TCRdb holds only in-frame clones, not every one. The sample records roughly 87,000 clones, roughly 88% being singletons. Here the sequenced sample was CD4+ or CD8+ T cells sorted from blood, taken in a trial of the OX40 agonist ivuxolimab. The receptor source for this set is an adult with an advanced solid tumor such as melanoma, head and neck, liver or kidney cancer.

The genes are TRBV11-2 and TRBJ2-3; 7 bases are shared with TRBD2. The V gene end was trimmed by 4 bases and the J gene end by 5 bases; junction bases not matched to a gene: 6. The CDR3 extends over 14 amino acids. Per the germline V gene, CDR1 is SGHAT and CDR2 is FQNNGV. The CDR3 nucleotides read TGTGCCAGCAGCTACGGGGGGATCGGAGATACGCAGTATTTT. It is translated as CASSYGGIGDTQYF.

This chain links TRBV6-1 with TRBJ1-5; TRBD1 is a possible D gene (5 bases). This CDR3 has 11 amino acids. Germline values: CDR1 MNHNS, CDR2 SASEGT. Trimming took off 2 bases at V and 15 bases at J, with 11 bases between the two ends. The CDR3 DNA reads TGTGCCAGCAGTGAACTTCAGGGTTGGCATTTT. Amino acids: CASSELQGWHF.

The rearrangement joins TRBV30 to TRBJ1-5, with a tentative D call TRBD1 (5 bases). This CDR3 is built from 13 residues. Germline V lookup: CDR1 GTSNPN, CDR2 SVGIG (reference sequence). V was clipped by 1 base and J by 4 bases, with 8 bases between them. This CDR3 is CAWSGGTNQPQHF. Written as DNA, the CDR3 is TGTGCCTGGAGTGGAGGGACTAATCAGCCCCAGCATTTT. The full variable domain, in which reference TRBV30 and TRBJ1-5 provide the parts outside the CDR3, is SQTIHQWPATLVQPVGSPLSLECTVEGTSNPNLYWYRQAAGRGLQLLFYSVGIGQISSEVPQNLSASRPQDRQFILSSKKLLLSDSGFYLCAWSGGTNQPQHFGDGTRLSIL.

Worth noting for this clone: The junction differs from germline at one of its ends, possibly a read error. The sample contains more than one DNA sequence encoding this CDR3. V usage is TRBV7-2 and J usage is TRBJ1-2, with TRBD1 identical over 10 bases. Germline CDR1 is SGHTA and CDR2 is FQGNSA. The CDR3 covers 16 residues. As DNA, the CDR3 is TGTGCCAGCAGCTTAGTTGGGACAGGGGTTAACTATGGCTATACCTTC. It specifies CASSLVGTGVNYGYTF.

CDR3 sequence (DNA): TGCGCCAGCAGCTTAATAGGACGGACCGGGACAGGGAAAACTAGCGGGATTACAGATACGCAGTATTTT. Translation: CASSLIGRTGTGKTSGITDTQYF. The chain is built from TRBV5-1 and TRBJ2-3; D possibly corresponds to TRBD2 (10 bases). This CDR3 contains 23 residues. V was trimmed by 2 bases and J by 3 bases, leaving 37 bases between them. Germline values: CDR1 SGHRS, CDR2 YFSETQ.

This clone has a handful of counts. This chain joins TRBV28 and TRBJ2-2, with D maybe TRBD1 (6 bases). Germline CDR1 and CDR2: MDHEN and SYDVKM. The CDR3 spans 15 residues. Trimming left V 4 bases short and J 0 bases short, with 9 bases between. Here the CDR3 reads CASSSGTTNTGELFF. CDR3 nucleotide sequence: TGTGCCAGCAGTTCCGGGACAACGAACACCGGGGAGCTGTTTTTT.

The CDR3 protein is CASSLAGEFYGYTF. CDR3 coding DNA: TGTGCCAGCAGCTTAGCGGGGGAATTCTATGGCTACACCTTC. The V and J genes are TRBV7-9 and TRBJ1-2; tentative D call: TRBD1 (5 bases). From germline, CDR1 is SEHNR and CDR2 FQNEAQ (reference sequence). The V and J ends lost 0 bases and 4 bases respectively, with 9 bases between them. This CDR3 is built from 14 residues.

The chain has TRBV13 and TRBJ1-2; D unresolved. Per the germline V gene, CDR1 is PRHDT and CDR2 is FYEKMQ (reference sequence). The CDR3 consists of 11 residues. The ends were cut back, 3 bases at V and 8 bases at J, with 7 bases in the middle. This chain's CDR3 is CASSLSRGYTF. The CDR3, as DNA: TGTGCCAGCAGCTTGTCACGGGGCTACACCTTC.

This chain uses TRBV5-1 with TRBJ2-3; no definite D call. From germline, CDR1 is SGHRS and CDR2 YFSETQ. This CDR3 has 15 amino acids. Trimming stripped 0 bases from V and 5 bases from J, with 13 bases between. The CDR3 bases are TGCGCCAGCAGCTTGGCCGAGGCAGCCGAAGATACGCAGTATTTT. Its translation: CASSLAEAAEDTQYF. Drawing the rest from reference TRBV5-1 and TRBJ2-3, the complete variable domain is KAGVTQTPRYLIKTRGQQVTLSCSPISGHRSVSWYQQTPGQGLQFLFEYFSETQRNKGNFPGRFSGRQFSNSRSEMNVSTLELGDSALYLCASSLAEAAEDTQYFGPGTRLTVL.

This sequence joins TRBV11-3 and TRBJ2-1, with 7 bases matching TRBD2. Germline lookup yields CDR1 SGHNT and CDR2 YENEEA. The ends lost 1 base at V and 1 base at J; junction bases unmatched: 10. This CDR3 is built from 18 residues. The CDR3 bases are TGTGCCAGCAGCTTAGGGGGAGGGTTACAGTTTTCCTACAATGAGCAGTTCTTC. It encodes CASSLGGGLQFSYNEQFF.